Presented here are 30 T cell receptor beta chains from one specimen sequenced in a study of blood T cell repertoires in COVID-19. Assay: immunoSEQ multiplex PCR; the TCRdb copy retains only in-frame clones and omits some. The data show 380,000 or so clones, with roughly 90% seen just once and more than 1% held by the top ten. Material for sequencing was peripheral blood. The receptors were sampled from a man aged 40-49 years with acute or convalescent COVID-19.

The chain is built from TRBV9 and TRBJ2-7; 7 bases fit TRBD1. This CDR3 comprises 16 residues. From germline, CDR1 is SGDLS and CDR2 YYNGEE. The J segment lost 4 bases and the V segment lost 3 bases, leaving 13 bases of the junction unmatched. DNA for the CDR3: TGTGCCAGCAGCGGCATCGTCGGGACAGCATTTTACGAGCAGTACTTC. It codes for CASSGIVGTAFYEQYF.

The rearrangement uses TRBV6-5 and TRBJ2-3; TRBD1 might be the D (6 bases). This CDR3 comprises 14 residues. The V gene's germline CDR1 is MNHEY and CDR2 SVGAGI. V shed 3 bases and J shed 3 bases, with 10 bases lying between them. The CDR3 DNA reads TGTGCCAGCAGTTATGACAGGACGACAGATACGCAGTATTTT. Its protein is CASSYDRTTDTQYF.

CDR3 bases: TGTGCCAGCAGCCGGGACAGGGGGACCTACGAGCAGTACTTC. This sequence encodes CASSRDRGTYEQYF. The genes are TRBV7-9 and TRBJ2-7; TRBD1 matches 11 bases. This CDR3 comprises 14 residues. The ends lost 5 bases at V and 2 bases at J; junction bases unmatched: 2. Looked up from germline, CDR1 is SEHNR and CDR2 is FQNEAQ (reference sequence).

The gene calls are TRBV27 and TRBJ2-3; 14 nucleotides agree with TRBD2. Germline V gene lookup returns CDR1 MNHEY and CDR2 SMNVEV (reference sequence). The V gene end was trimmed by 10 bases and the J gene end by 6 bases; junction bases not matched to a gene: 6. This CDR3 region has 14 residues. CDR3 nucleotide sequence: TGTGCCACGGGACTAGCGGGGGTCCGGGATACGCAGTATTTT. It encodes CATGLAGVRDTQYF.

The chain employs TRBV6-5 and TRBJ2-2, with no clear D. V lost 2 bases to trimming and J lost 3 bases, with 4 bases between them. Germline V gives CDR1 MNHEY, CDR2 SVGAGI. The CDR3 spans 13 residues. In DNA, the CDR3 is TGTGCCAGCAGTTACGCGCACACCGGGGAGCTGTTTTTT. It is translated as CASSYAHTGELFF.

Concerning this clone itself: This same CDR3 is encoded by further DNA sequences in the sample. The gene calls are TRBV27 and TRBJ1-5; D unresolved. Trimming removed 2 bases at V and 0 bases at J, with 5 bases between. CDR1 is MNHEY, CDR2 SMNVEV, per germline (reference sequence). This CDR3 has 14 residues. CDR3 amino acids: CASSLAGSNQPQHF. CDR3 in DNA: TGTGCCAGCAGTTTAGCGGGTAGCAATCAGCCCCAGCATTTT.

The chain is built from TRBV5-1 and TRBJ1-1; TRBD1 agrees at 9 bases. With 4 bases clipped from V and 4 bases from J, the junction kept 11 bases outside the gene matches. The CDR3 length is 16 residues. Germline values: CDR1 SGHRS, CDR2 YFSETQ. The CDR3 DNA is TGCGCCAGCAGCCCCGGGACAGGGCGGCTCATCACTGAAGCTTTCTTT. Its translation is CASSPGTGRLITEAFF. The whole variable domain, remainder taken from reference TRBV5-1 and TRBJ1-1, is KAGVTQTPRYLIKTRGQQVTLSCSPISGHRSVSWYQQTPGQGLQFLFEYFSETQRNKGNFPGRFSGRQFSNSRSEMNVSTLELGDSALYLCASSPGTGRLITEAFFGQGTRLTVV.

The gene calls are TRBV15 and TRBJ1-5; 8 bases are shared with TRBD1. The CDR3 contains 16 residues. With V trimmed by 0 bases and J by 6 bases, 7 bases remained unmatched. The germline V gene has CDR1 LNHNV and CDR2 YYDKDF (reference sequence). Here the CDR3 DNA reads TGTGCCACCAGCAGAGATGGACAGGGCGCTACTCAGCCCCAGCATTTT. This sequence encodes CATSRDGQGATQPQHF.

J is TRBJ1-6 and V is TRBV19; D not resolved. The V and J ends lost 4 bases and 14 bases respectively, with 15 bases between them. This CDR3 has 13 amino acids. CDR1 and CDR2 from the germline V gene are LNHDA and SQIVND (reference sequence). The CDR3 DNA reads as TGTGCCAGTAGTACGAGATACGAGGCTGCCCTCCACTTT. Amino acid sequence: CASSTRYEAALHF.

This sequence joins TRBV11-3 and TRBJ1-4; perhaps TRBD1 as D (5 bases). In germline, CDR1 is SGHNT, CDR2 YENEEA. The CDR3 runs 15 residues. Trimming shortened V by 5 bases and J by 10 bases, and 20 bases separated the two germline ends. The CDR3 DNA is TGTGCCAGCAGCATCAAGTCGGAGTTGGGGGGAAAACTGTTTTTT. Translating gives CASSIKSELGGKLFF.

In the case of this clone: This sample includes further DNA sequences coding for the same CDR3. This chain connects TRBV6-4 to TRBJ1-1; 7 bases are shared with TRBD1. Germline V lookup: CDR1 MRHNA, CDR2 SNTAGT. Losses at the gene ends were 6 bases for V and 2 bases for J; bases not matched to a gene: 3. The CDR3 extends over 13 amino acids. CDR3 sequence (DNA): TGTGCCAGCAGCCGGGACAGAAACACTGAAGCTTTCTTT. Translating gives CASSRDRNTEAFF.

In its sample, this clone was seen a few times. The CDR3 coding sequence is TGTGCCAGCAGCCAAGACCAGACAGGGAATCTCTATGGCTACACCTTC. The encoded protein is CASSQDQTGNLYGYTF. This chain links TRBV4-2 with TRBJ1-2; 7 positions agree with TRBD1. Germline CDR1 reads LGHNA; CDR2 reads YNFKEQ. The length of the CDR3 is 16 residues. With V trimmed by 0 bases and J by 4 bases, 8 bases remained unmatched.

This rearrangement joins TRBV3-1 (or the pseudogene TRBV3-2) to TRBJ2-7, with 8 bases matching TRBD1. This CDR3 comprises 15 residues. Looked up from germline, CDR1 is LGHDT and CDR2 is YNNKEL (reference sequence). J was trimmed by 1 base and V by 4 bases; bases with no gene match: 6. For the CDR3, the DNA is TGTGCCAGCAGCCGTTTGGGACAGGCTTCCTACGAGCAGTACTTC. It encodes CASSRLGQASYEQYF.

V gene TRBV5-1 combines with J gene TRBJ2-1, with D perhaps matching TRBD2 (6 bases). The CDR3 is 11 residues long. The V end lost 5 bases, the J end lost 9 bases, and 9 bases lay between the germline ends. CDR1 and CDR2 from the germline V gene are SGHRS and YFSETQ. The CDR3 nucleotides read TGCGCCAGCAGTAGCGGAATTGAGCAGTTCTTC. It yields the protein CASSSGIEQFF. Based on the CDR3 plus reference TRBV5-1 and TRBJ2-1, the full variable domain is KAGVTQTPRYLIKTRGQQVTLSCSPISGHRSVSWYQQTPGQGLQFLFEYFSETQRNKGNFPGRFSGRQFSNSRSEMNVSTLELGDSALYLCASSSGIEQFFGPGTRLTVL.

This chain uses TRBV14 with TRBJ2-7; D ambiguous. Deletions cut 0 bases from V and 6 bases from J, with 18 bases between. Germline V lookup: CDR1 SGHDN, CDR2 FVKESK. The CDR3 is 16 residues long. CDR3 protein: CASSQDRAIPLIEQYF. The CDR3 DNA reads as TGTGCCAGCAGCCAAGATCGCGCAATCCCTCTAATCGAGCAGTACTTC.

This sequence joins TRBV12-3 or TRBV12-4 and TRBJ1-2, with D possibly being TRBD1 (6 bases). The CDR3 runs to 13 residues. V was cut by 5 bases and J by 3 bases, with 10 bases left in between. The CDR3 region is CASSAWTDYGYTF. Written as DNA, the CDR3 is TGTGCCAGCAGTGCATGGACAGACTATGGCTACACCTTC.

CDR3 sequence reads: CASSPRIGGRADEQYF. The DNA for the CDR3 is TGTGCCAGCAGCCCTAGGATAGGCGGGAGGGCCGACGAGCAGTACTTC. The chain has TRBV11-2 and TRBJ2-7; TRBD2 aligns across 9 bases. The V gene's germline CDR1 is SGHAT and CDR2 FQNNGV. V shed 5 bases, J shed 5 bases, and the junction held 13 bases outside the gene matches. The CDR3 has 16 residues.

The V call is TRBV28, the J call TRBJ1-4; 7 bases map to TRBD1. The germline V gene encodes CDR1 MDHEN and CDR2 SYDVKM. The V segment lost 6 bases and the J segment 5 bases; nucleotides outside the gene matches: 3. The CDR3 runs 13 residues. CDR3: CASRTGPNEKLFF. The CDR3 DNA reads as TGTGCCAGCAGGACAGGGCCGAATGAAAAACTGTTTTTT.

In the case of this clone: A read error may produce the germline difference seen at one junction end. CDR3 DNA sequence: TGTGCCAGCACCCAACTAGGCGGGACAGGGGATTCCGGGGAGCTGTTTTTT. It codes for CASTQLGGTGDSGELFF. V gene TRBV3-1 (or the pseudogene TRBV3-2) combines with J gene TRBJ2-2; 10 bases agree with TRBD1. Germline loops: CDR1 LGHDT, CDR2 YNNKEL (reference sequence). The CDR3 length is 17 residues.

In the case of this clone: The germline gene is not matched at one end of the junction; a read error may be the cause. CDR3 bases: TGTGCCGGCAGCTTAAATTTACAGGGAGGGAACATTCAGTACTTC. Amino acids: CAGSLNLQGGNIQYF. The genes are TRBV7-8 and TRBJ2-4; weak D call: TRBD2 (7 bases). From germline, CDR1 is SGHVS and CDR2 FQNEAQ. The CDR3 runs 15 residues. The entire variable domain, with the rest obtained from reference TRBV7-8 and TRBJ2-4, is as follows: GAGVSQSPRYKVAKRGQDVALRCDPISGHVSLFWYQQALGQGPEFLTYFQNEAQLDKSGLPSDRFFAERPEGSVSTLKIQRTQQEDSAVYLCAGSLNLQGGNIQYFGAGTRLSVL.

CDR3 nucleotides: TGTGCCAGCAGTGAACGAGTCGGCGGGTCGTGGGAGCAGTACTTC. Its translation is CASSERVGGSWEQYF. This chain uses TRBV2 with TRBJ2-7; D might be TRBD2 (5 bases). CDR3 size: 15 residues. V was trimmed by 2 bases and J by 7 bases, leaving 18 bases between them. Germline CDR1 and CDR2: SNHLY and FYNNEI.

This sequence joins TRBV9 and TRBJ2-2; TRBD1 aligns across 9 bases. Germline trimming cut 3 bases from V and 3 bases from J; bases unmatched to any gene: 9. Germline V gene data show CDR1 as SGDLS and CDR2 as YYNGEE. The CDR3 extends over 17 amino acids. This CDR3 is CASSASGTGRDTGELFF. CDR3 nucleotides: TGTGCCAGCAGCGCCTCAGGGACAGGGCGAGACACCGGGGAGCTGTTTTTT.

The V and J genes are TRBV7-2 and TRBJ1-6; TRBD1 matches 12 bases. This CDR3 is built from 17 residues. The V segment lost 5 bases and the J segment 6 bases; nucleotides outside the gene matches: 8. Germline V gene sequence: CDR1 SGHTA, CDR2 FQGNSA. CDR3: CASSPPGTGGLNSPLHF. CDR3 in DNA: TGTGCCAGCAGCCCCCCCGGGACAGGGGGCCTTAATTCACCCCTCCACTTT. Full variable domain (rest looked up from reference TRBV7-2 and TRBJ1-6): GAGVSQSPSNKVTEKGKDVELRCDPISGHTALYWYRQSLGQGLEFLIYFQGNSAPDKSGLPSDRFSAERTGGSVSTLTIQRTQQEDSAVYLCASSPPGTGGLNSPLHFGNGTRLTVT.

This sequence joins TRBV5-4 and TRBJ1-1; 7 bases match TRBD1. The trim removed 7 bases at V and 11 bases at J, leaving 14 bases unmatched. CDR1 is SGHNT and CDR2 is YYREEE in the germline V gene (reference sequence). CDR3 length: 13 amino acids. The CDR3 DNA reads TGTGCCAGCGGACTGACAGGGCGCCGGGTGGCTTTCTTT. Translating it yields CASGLTGRRVAFF.

The V and J genes are TRBV7-3 and TRBJ2-3, with a tentative D call TRBD2 (5 bases). V was pared by 3 bases and J by 2 bases, with 9 bases between. This CDR3 has 14 amino acids. The germline CDR1 and CDR2 sequences are SGHTA and FQGTGA. For the CDR3, the DNA is TGTGCCAGCAGCTTGAGCGGTTACACAGATACGCAGTATTTT. Amino acid sequence: CASSLSGYTDTQYF.

The chain couples TRBV30 to TRBJ1-5; D is undetermined. Trimming took off 0 bases at V and 13 bases at J, with 10 bases between the two ends. Germline lookup yields CDR1 GTSNPN and CDR2 SVGIG (reference sequence). The CDR3 sequence is 11 residues long. The DNA of the CDR3 is TGTGCCTGGAGTGTATCGGGAGGGCAGCATTTT. It codes for CAWSVSGGQHF.

J is TRBJ2-3 and V is TRBV2; 9 bases match TRBD2. The germline CDR1 and CDR2 sequences are SNHLY and FYNNEI. The V gene end was trimmed by 2 bases and the J gene end by 4 bases; junction bases not matched to a gene: 7. The CDR3 consists of 16 residues. The CDR3 sequence is CASSEWAGGPSDTQYF. CDR3 in DNA: TGTGCCAGCAGTGAATGGGCGGGAGGGCCCTCAGATACGCAGTATTTT.

The rearrangement joins TRBV10-3 to TRBJ2-2, with D possibly matching TRBD2 (6 bases). CDR3 length: 16 amino acids. The V and J ends lost 8 bases and 0 bases respectively, with 16 bases between them. CDR1 is ENHRY, CDR2 SYGVKD, per germline. CDR3 in amino acids: CAIGGLPRANTGELFF. CDR3 coding DNA: TGTGCCATCGGGGGACTGCCACGCGCGAACACCGGGGAGCTGTTTTTT.

The chain combines TRBV10-3 with TRBJ1-2; 7 positions agree with TRBD1. Germline-derived CDR1 and CDR2 are ENHRY and SYGVKD. V trimming: 7 bases; J trimming: 4 bases; junction bases outside the gene matches: 6. This CDR3 has 13 residues. The CDR3 DNA follows: TGTGCCATCACCTCGACAGGGATCTATGGCTACACCTTC. Encoded protein: CAITSTGIYGYTF.

This clone showed up just a few times. V gene TRBV27 combines with J gene TRBJ2-1; 7 bases line up with TRBD1. CDR3 length: 15 residues. CDR1 is MNHEY, CDR2 SMNVEV, per germline (reference sequence). The V and J ends lost 1 base and 6 bases, in that order; junction bases with no gene match: 6. The CDR3, as DNA: TGTGCCAGCAGTTTATTCATCCCAGGGGGCAATGAGCAGTTCTTC. Translation: CASSLFIPGGNEQFF.